This T cell receptor (beta chain) was identified in a study of spatial heterogeneity in lung cancer. The germline gives CDR1 LGHNA, CDR2 YNFKEQ. Trimming stripped 0 bases from V and 1 base from J, with 12 bases between. The CDR3 extends over 16 amino acids. As to this clonotype: This may stem from a read error, because a much larger clone lies one nucleotide away.

Time point of the sample: sample taken at primary tumor resection. In each case, whole RNA from tumor, nontumor lung or frozen PBMC was sequenced unsorted. Donation came from around 72 patients with untreated early-stage non-small cell lung cancer. TCR cDNA molecules were tagged individually, and each one carried a unique molecular identifier. MiXCR was run by TCRdb on the 5' RACE reads, yielding one entry per CDR3 protein. The table has approximately 7,000 distinct CDR3 sequences, about 3.9% seen once. V gene TRBV4-2 combines with J gene TRBJ1-2; no firm D call. This TCR was sampled from a female donor with early-stage non-small cell lung cancer. This sample comprised normal lung tissue next to the tumor, obtained at surgery. Written as DNA, the CDR3 is TGTGCCAGCAGCCAAGATCCCGGGGTGATTAACTATGGCTACACCTTC. Translation gives CASSQDPGVINYGYTF.